Listed below are T cell receptor beta chains from one sample, sequenced in a study of shared clonotypes between healthy human individuals. TCRdb keeps only in-frame clones here, not all; method: immunoSEQ multiplex PCR. The sample includes approximately 2.3 million clones, 93% seen only once; the top ten take about 0.39%. Sequencing was carried out using naive CD4+ T cells from PBMCs. All receptors derive from a man between 18 and 35 years old in good health. Some clones in this sample may be carry-over from other donors' samples. Both conserved end residues are part of each CDR3. The D gene is left open where the match is weak. Size is stated for part of the rows, as once, few or many counts, or as a class when the clone is expanded.

v_gene: TRBV7-8; abundance: NA; j_gene: TRBJ2-5; d_gene: NA; len: 15; CDR3aa: CASSRTILPQETQYF; CDR3nt: TGTGCCAGCAGCCGGACCATATTACCCCAAGAGACCCAGTACTTC
v_gene: TRBV11-2; abundance: NA; j_gene: TRBJ2-7; d_gene: NA; len: 15; CDR3aa: CASSLLGAVALEQYF; CDR3nt: TGTGCCAGCAGCTTATTGGGGGCCGTAGCTCTCGAGCAGTACTTC
v_gene: TRBV7-6; abundance: NA; j_gene: TRBJ2-7; d_gene: TRBD2; len: 17; CDR3aa: CASRVGLWTSGPYEQYF; CDR3nt: TGTGCCAGCAGAGTAGGACTGTGGACTAGCGGGCCCTACGAGCAGTACTTC
v_gene: TRBV11-2; abundance: once; j_gene: TRBJ2-7; d_gene: NA; len: 12; CDR3aa: CASSTSGYDQYF; CDR3nt: TGTGCCAGCAGCACTTCCGGGTACGACCAGTACTTC
v_gene: TRBV27; abundance: NA; j_gene: TRBJ1-5; d_gene: NA; len: 14; CDR3aa: CASSVGRGNQPQHF; CDR3nt: TGTGCCAGCAGTGTCGGACGGGGCAATCAGCCCCAGCATTTT
v_gene: TRBV21-1; abundance: NA; j_gene: TRBJ2-6; d_gene: NA; len: 17; CDR3aa: CASSKGRDSSGANVLTF; CDR3nt: TGTGCCAGCAGCAAAGGCCGGGACAGCTCTGGGGCCAACGTCCTGACTTTC
v_gene: TRBV25-1; abundance: NA; j_gene: TRBJ1-5; d_gene: NA; len: 16; CDR3aa: CASSDSGRTNDQPQHF; CDR3nt: TGTGCCAGCAGTGATTCTGGACGCACGAACGATCAGCCCCAGCATTTT
v_gene: TRBV6-6; abundance: once; j_gene: TRBJ1-3; d_gene: NA; len: 12; CDR3aa: CASSSNGNTIYF; CDR3nt: TGTGCCAGCAGTTCGAACGGAAACACCATATATTTT
v_gene: TRBV13; abundance: NA; j_gene: TRBJ1-1; d_gene: TRBD1; len: 15; CDR3aa: CASTPSGRGQTEAFF; CDR3nt: TGTGCCAGCACCCCATCGGGCAGGGGGCAAACTGAAGCTTTCTTT
v_gene: TRBV6-5; abundance: NA; j_gene: TRBJ2-7; d_gene: TRBD1; len: 13; CDR3aa: CASRRTGDYEQYF; CDR3nt: TGTGCCAGCAGACGGACAGGGGACTACGAGCAGTACTTC
v_gene: TRBV2; abundance: NA; j_gene: TRBJ2-4; d_gene: NA; len: 12; CDR3aa: CASRNSVDIQYF; CDR3nt: TGTGCCAGCAGGAATTCAGTGGACATTCAGTACTTC
v_gene: TRBV7-2; abundance: once; j_gene: TRBJ2-3; d_gene: NA; len: 15; CDR3aa: CASSPRLYRTDTQYF; CDR3nt: TGTGCCAGCAGCCCCCGACTGTACAGGACAGATACGCAGTATTTT
v_gene: TRBV29-1; abundance: NA; j_gene: TRBJ2-1; d_gene: NA; len: 15; CDR3aa: CSVEGRASSYNEQFF; CDR3nt: TGCAGCGTTGAAGGACGGGCGAGCTCCTACAATGAGCAGTTCTTC
v_gene: TRBV28; abundance: once; j_gene: TRBJ1-5; d_gene: NA; len: 15; CDR3aa: CASISLRVRNQPQHF; CDR3nt: TGTGCCAGCATCTCTCTTCGGGTGCGCAATCAGCCCCAGCATTTT
v_gene: TRBV11-3; abundance: NA; j_gene: TRBJ2-2; d_gene: NA; len: 14; CDR3aa: CASSPRSLTGELFF; CDR3nt: TGTGCCAGCAGCCCTCGTTCTCTCACCGGGGAGCTGTTTTTT
v_gene: TRBV18; abundance: NA; j_gene: TRBJ1-2; d_gene: NA; len: 12; CDR3aa: CASSRGGYGYTF; CDR3nt: TGTGCCAGCTCACGTGGTGGTTATGGCTACACCTTC
v_gene: TRBV2; abundance: NA; j_gene: TRBJ1-2; d_gene: NA; len: 13; CDR3aa: CASREEMPYGYTF; CDR3nt: TGTGCCAGCAGAGAGGAGATGCCCTATGGCTACACCTTC
v_gene: TRBV11-3; abundance: NA; j_gene: TRBJ2-2; d_gene: NA; len: 13; CDR3aa: CASSPLTGGELFF; CDR3nt: TGTGCCAGCAGCCCGCTAACGGGAGGGGAGCTGTTTTTT
v_gene: TRBV28; abundance: NA; j_gene: TRBJ2-5; d_gene: NA; len: 13; CDR3aa: CASAQMGQETQYF; CDR3nt: TGTGCCAGCGCCCAAATGGGGCAAGAGACCCAGTACTTC
v_gene: TRBV14; abundance: NA; j_gene: TRBJ2-1; d_gene: TRBD1; len: 14; CDR3aa: CASSQALTGNEQFF; CDR3nt: TGTGCCAGCAGCCAAGCACTGACAGGGAATGAGCAGTTCTTC
v_gene: TRBV9; abundance: NA; j_gene: TRBJ2-7; d_gene: TRBD2; len: 15; CDR3aa: CASSVEAGGQSEQYF; CDR3nt: TGTGCCAGCAGCGTAGAGGCGGGAGGGCAGTCAGAGCAGTACTTC
v_gene: TRBV28; abundance: NA; j_gene: TRBJ2-4; d_gene: NA; len: 16; CDR3aa: CASSQATAGAKNIQYF; CDR3nt: TGTGCCAGCAGTCAAGCGACCGCGGGAGCCAAAAACATTCAGTACTTC
v_gene: TRBV2; abundance: NA; j_gene: TRBJ2-3; d_gene: NA; len: 13; CDR3aa: CASMGRSWDTQYF; CDR3nt: TGTGCCAGCATGGGGAGGAGTTGGGATACGCAGTATTTT
v_gene: TRBV28; abundance: NA; j_gene: TRBJ2-7; d_gene: NA; len: 13; CDR3aa: CASSQWSQYEQYF; CDR3nt: TGTGCCAGCAGCCAGTGGTCGCAATACGAGCAGTACTTC
v_gene: TRBV28; abundance: NA; j_gene: TRBJ2-7; d_gene: NA; len: 11; CDR3aa: CASSLQNEQYF; CDR3nt: TGTGCCAGCAGTTTGCAGAACGAGCAGTACTTC
v_gene: TRBV27; abundance: NA; j_gene: TRBJ1-1; d_gene: NA; len: 16; CDR3aa: CASSLFLGGANTEAFF; CDR3nt: TGTGCCAGCAGTTTATTTCTCGGGGGTGCCAACACTGAAGCTTTCTTT